A single sample is the source of the 10 T cell receptor beta chains below, sequenced in a study of T-cell reconstitution after alpha-beta-depleted transplantation in children. Preparing the TCRbeta library involved the use of unique molecular identifiers. TCRdb reprocessed the PCR reads via MiXCR and lists one record per CDR3 protein. Here the sample spans fewer than 120,000 distinct CDR3 sequences, about a tenth being singletons. The input for sequencing was PBMCs from the stem cell graft donor, taken from the stem cell graft. Receptor source: a human donor who donated a stem cell graft to a child with acute lymphoblastic leukemia.

This clonotype was detected ten times or more. The chain is built from TRBV7-2 and TRBJ2-1; D is possibly TRBD1 or TRBD2 (5 bases each). Germline lookup yields CDR1 SGHTA and CDR2 FQGNSA. The CDR3 runs to 16 residues. Trimming removed 5 bases from V and 5 bases from J, with 19 bases in between. CDR3 protein: CASSAWTTRADNEQFF. As DNA, the CDR3 is TGTGCCAGCAGCGCCTGGACAACCAGAGCGGACAATGAGCAGTTCTTC.

The sample holds many counts of this clonotype. The gene calls are TRBV20-1 and TRBJ1-5; D is undetermined. Germline assignment: CDR1 DFQATT and CDR2 SNEGSKA (reference sequence). This CDR3 has 14 amino acids. Trimming removed 0 bases from V and 6 bases from J, with 12 bases in between. In DNA form, the CDR3 reads TGCAGTGCTAGAGACGGTCTAAGCGGTCAGCCCCAGCATTTT. Its protein is CSARDGLSGQPQHF.

This clonotype was observed at least ten times. The J gene is TRBJ2-7, the V gene TRBV12-3 or TRBV12-4; tentatively, D is TRBD1 (6 bases). The CDR3 is 14 residues long. Trimming took 3 bases from V and 4 from J, leaving 13 bases between them. CDR3 loop: CASSFDLTGYEQYF. Here the CDR3 DNA reads TGTGCCAGCAGTTTTGATTTGACAGGTTACGAGCAGTACTTC.

This clonotype was seen repeatedly, ten times or more. The genes are TRBV7-2 and TRBJ2-5; 7 nucleotides align to TRBD2. The CDR3 has 16 residues. Per the germline V gene, CDR1 is SGHTA and CDR2 is FQGNSA. The V and J ends lost 2 bases and 3 bases, in that order; junction bases with no gene match: 9. The CDR3 coding sequence is TGTGCCAGCAGCTTAAATTGGGCAGCGGGGAAAGAGACCCAGTACTTC. Its protein is CASSLNWAAGKETQYF.

This clonotype was observed a few times. One end of the junction is discordant with germline, which a read error may explain. The chain couples TRBV7-9 to TRBJ2-5, with D unresolved. Germline V gene lookup returns CDR1 SEHNR and CDR2 FQNEAQ (reference sequence). There are 11 residues in the CDR3. CDR3 sequence: CAGSSQETQYF. CDR3 coding DNA: TGTGCCGGCAGTTCGCAGGAGACCCAGTACTTC. Using reference TRBV7-9 and TRBJ2-5 for the parts outside the CDR3, the full variable domain is DTGVSQNPRHKITKRGQNVTFRCDPISEHNRLYWYRQTLGQGPEFLTYFQNEAQLEKSRLLSDRFSAERPKGSFSTLEIQRTEQGDSAMYLCAGSSQETQYFGPGTRLLVL.

This clonotype was counted many times. The chain couples TRBV27 to TRBJ2-3; the match to TRBD1 covers 7 bases. Germline V lookup: CDR1 MNHEY, CDR2 SMNVEV (reference sequence). This CDR3 spans 14 amino acids. Losses at the gene ends were 0 bases for V and 6 bases for J; bases not matched to a gene: 3. The CDR3 here is CASSLSGRGDTQYF. In nucleotides, the CDR3 is TGTGCCAGCAGTTTATCGGGCAGGGGGGATACGCAGTATTTT.

This clonotype was seen ten or more times. The genes are TRBV9 and TRBJ2-7, with no clear D. Between the trimmed V and J ends, which lost 0 bases and 3 bases, there was a span of 10 bases. Germline V gives CDR1 SGDLS, CDR2 YYNGEE. The CDR3 has 14 amino acids. CDR3 protein: CASSVGGSGYEQYF. In nucleotides, the CDR3 is TGTGCCAGCAGCGTAGGAGGTTCCGGCTACGAGCAGTACTTC.

At least ten counts were recorded for this clonotype. This rearrangement joins TRBV5-1 to TRBJ1-1; the match to TRBD1 covers 7 bases. The CDR3 sequence is 15 residues long. Germline V gene data show CDR1 as SGHRS and CDR2 as YFSETQ. V lost 6 bases to trimming and J lost 0 bases; unmatched junction nucleotides: 8. Here the CDR3 DNA reads TGCGCCAGCAACGCCCCGGGACAGTTGAACACTGAAGCTTTCTTT. This translates into CASNAPGQLNTEAFF.

This clonotype was observed at least ten times. This chain uses TRBV5-6 with TRBJ2-3; 10 bases are shared with TRBD2. The CDR3 sequence is 15 residues long. Looked up from germline, CDR1 is SGHDT and CDR2 is YYEEEE. Germline trimming cut 5 bases from V and 2 bases from J; bases unmatched to any gene: 5. The CDR3 sequence: CASSLLAGVTDTQYF. The CDR3 bases are TGTGCCAGCAGTTTGCTAGCGGGGGTCACAGATACGCAGTATTTT.

This clonotype was counted ten times or more. The V and J genes are TRBV6-2 or TRBV6-3 and TRBJ2-2; 7 nucleotides line up with TRBD2. Germline CDR1 and CDR2: MNHEY and SVGEGT. The CDR3 is 15 amino acids. The J segment lost 4 bases and the V segment lost 8 bases, leaving 10 bases of the junction unmatched. In DNA form, the CDR3 reads TGTGCCAGCCTCAGAAGGGAGGGCCCCACCGGGGAGCTGTTTTTT. It yields the protein CASLRREGPTGELFF.